These 19 T cell receptor beta chains came from one sample sequenced in a study of CD8+ T cells in alopecia areata. Extraction and reverse transcription of RNA yielded cDNA as the sequencing template. TCRdb keeps only in-frame clones here, not all; method: immunoSEQ multiplex PCR. In the table there are 64,000 or so clones, about 43% of which are singletons. As to treatment: oral pan-JAK inhibitor, 5-10 mg twice daily. Sequenced here: CD8+ T cells sorted from blood, sampled around week 36, from a patient treated with tofacitinib. The receptor set was obtained from a human donor with alopecia areata.

The chain uses TRBV2 and TRBJ2-2, with 16 positions matching TRBD2. V was pared by 6 bases and J by 7 bases, with 5 bases of the junction left unmatched. The CDR3 totals 16 residues. Looked up from germline, CDR1 is SNHLY and CDR2 is FYNNEI. The CDR3 protein is CASRGLAGGPDGELFF. The CDR3 region has the DNA TGTGCCAGCAGGGGACTAGCGGGAGGGCCGGACGGGGAGCTGTTTTTT.

The chain links TRBV4-2 to TRBJ2-5, with 8 nucleotides matching TRBD1. CDR3 length equals 15 residues. The junction had 9 bases not matched to a gene; V was cut back by 4 bases and J by 5 bases. CDR1 LGHNA and CDR2 YNFKEQ come from the germline V gene. CDR3: CASSLFGQGRETQYF. CDR3 nucleotides: TGTGCCAGCAGCCTATTCGGACAGGGCCGGGAGACCCAGTACTTC.

The chain joins TRBV7-6 to TRBJ2-5; D is unresolved. V lost 2 bases to trimming and J lost 5 bases, with 18 bases between them. This CDR3 contains 16 residues. The V gene's germline CDR1 is SGHVS and CDR2 FNYEAQ. In DNA form, the CDR3 reads TGTGCCAGCAGCTTATCGGGCCCCTCCTCGGTTGAGACCCAGTACTTC. Its translation: CASSLSGPSSVETQYF. Full variable domain (outside the CDR3, taken from reference TRBV7-6 and TRBJ2-5): GAGVSQSPRYKVTKRGQDVALRCDPISGHVSLYWYRQALGQGPEFLTYFNYEAQQDKSGLPNDRFSAERPEGSISTLTIQRTEQRDSAMYRCASSLSGPSSVETQYFGPGTRLLVL.

A few counts support this clone. V and J are TRBV4-1 and TRBJ1-2, with D maybe TRBD1 (5 bases). Germline CDR1 MGHRA, CDR2 YSYEKL. The CDR3 extends over 16 amino acids. Trimming shortened V by 4 bases and J by 3 bases, and 18 bases separated the two germline ends. DNA of the CDR3: TGCGCCAGCAGCCCTCCTTCCAGGGCGGAGGACTATGGCTACACCTTC. As protein: CASSPPSRAEDYGYTF.

This clone has more than one count but fewer than ten. This chain uses TRBV25-1 with TRBJ2-1; D ambiguous. The CDR3 is 15 amino acids. The V end was cut by 0 bases, the J end by 9 bases, with 15 bases between. Germline-derived CDR1 and CDR2 are MGHDK and SYGVNS. CDR3 sequence: CASSEYLTATSEQFF. The CDR3, as DNA: TGTGCCAGCAGTGAATATCTCACAGCTACTTCTGAGCAGTTCTTC.

This clone was seen a handful of times. The chain employs TRBV19 and TRBJ1-5; D ambiguous. The CDR3 is 16 amino acids. V lost 4 bases to trimming and J lost 3 bases, with 16 bases between them. Per germline, CDR1 LNHDA and CDR2 SQIVND (reference sequence). This CDR3 is CASSTGDAGFNQPQHF. CDR3 bases: TGTGCCAGTAGTACGGGCGATGCCGGCTTCAATCAGCCCCAGCATTTT.

The genes are TRBV4-1 and TRBJ2-5; 8 bases fit TRBD1. The CDR3 is 16 amino acids. Germline V CDR1 and CDR2: MGHRA, YSYEKL. V was clipped by 6 bases and J by 2 bases; unmatched bases: 11. CDR3 residues: CASRPLGQGLQETQYF. The DNA for the CDR3 is TGCGCCAGCAGGCCCCTAGGACAGGGCCTACAAGAGACCCAGTACTTC.

This chain connects TRBV5-1 to TRBJ1-1; 10 nucleotides line up with TRBD1. Losses at the gene ends were 3 bases for V and 8 bases for J; bases not matched to a gene: 1. From germline, CDR1 is SGHRS and CDR2 YFSETQ. CDR3 length equals 12 residues. CDR3 coding DNA: TGCGCCAGCAGCTGGACAGGGGGGGAAGCTTTCTTT. It translates to CASSWTGGEAFF.

V is TRBV2 and J is TRBJ2-5; perhaps D is TRBD1 or TRBD2 (5 bases each). Germline V gene sequence: CDR1 SNHLY, CDR2 FYNNEI. The CDR3 sequence is 14 residues long. The CDR3 region is CAHGATKGGETQYF. The DNA for the CDR3 is TGTGCTCACGGGGCCACCAAAGGCGGAGAGACCCAGTACTTC. Variable domain in full (rest from reference TRBV2 and TRBJ2-5): EPEVTQTPSHQVTQMGQEVILRCVPISNHLYFYWYRQILGQKVEFLVSFYNNEISEKSEIFDDQFSVERPDGSNFTLKIRSTKLEDSAMYFCAHGATKGGETQYFGPGTRLLVL.

The rearrangement links TRBV4-1 to TRBJ2-3, with TRBD2 as a possible D gene (6 bases). V lost 0 bases and J 4 bases, leaving 17 bases between the germline ends. CDR1 is MGHRA and CDR2 is YSYEKL in the germline V gene. CDR3 length: 17 amino acids. The CDR3 reads CASSQDSTSYNSDTQYF. In DNA form, the CDR3 reads TGCGCCAGCAGCCAAGATAGTACTAGCTACAATTCAGATACGCAGTATTTT.

This clone was observed a few times. V and J are TRBV4-1 and TRBJ2-7, with a possible D match to TRBD2 (5 bases). The germline gives CDR1 MGHRA, CDR2 YSYEKL. V lost 1 base and J lost 3, with 10 bases in between. This CDR3 spans 14 amino acids. In DNA, the CDR3 is TGCGCCAGCAGCCAAGTCGGAGGAAACTACGAGCAGTACTTC. Its translation is CASSQVGGNYEQYF.

V and J are TRBV29-1 and TRBJ1-1, with 10 bases aligning to TRBD1. The germline CDR1 and CDR2 sequences are SQVTM and ANQGSEA. V gave up 5 bases and J gave up 7 bases; unmatched junction bases: 4. The CDR3 runs to 12 residues. This CDR3 is CSVLRTGGEAFF. DNA of the CDR3: TGCAGCGTTCTACGGACAGGGGGTGAAGCTTTCTTT.

The chain recombines TRBV29-1 with TRBJ1-2; D is ambiguous. Trimming removed 3 bases at V and 0 bases at J, with 8 bases between. The CDR3 totals 13 residues. The germline V gene has CDR1 SQVTM and CDR2 ANQGSEA. The CDR3 spells CSVESDSNYGYTF. The CDR3 DNA reads as TGCAGCGTTGAGTCAGATTCTAACTATGGCTACACCTTC. The complete variable domain, with remaining parts taken from reference TRBV29-1 and TRBJ1-2, reads SAVISQKPSRDICQRGTSLTIQCQVDSQVTMMFWYRQQPGQSLTLIATANQGSEATYESGFVIDKFPISRPNLTFSTLTVSNMSPEDSSIYLCSVESDSNYGYTFGSGTRLTVV.

The chain links TRBV7-8 to TRBJ2-2, with TRBD2 matching 9 bases. The junction had 18 bases not matched to a gene; V was cut back by 4 bases and J by 6 bases. The CDR3 contains 19 residues. CDR1 and CDR2 from the germline V gene are SGHVS and FQNEAQ. CDR3 sequence: CASSSQPDGLAGTPGELFF. The CDR3 DNA follows: TGTGCCAGCAGCTCCCAACCTGACGGCCTAGCGGGGACCCCCGGGGAGCTGTTTTTT.

This clone was seen a handful of times. The CDR3 here is CAISEGVTDNEQFF. DNA for the CDR3: TGTGCCATCAGTGAGGGGGTCACCGACAATGAGCAGTTCTTC. The chain carries TRBV10-3 and TRBJ2-1; D is unresolved. The V end was cut by 2 bases, the J end by 5 bases, with 10 bases between. Germline V gives CDR1 ENHRY, CDR2 SYGVKD. The CDR3 spans 14 residues.

Turning to this clone: A junction boundary mismatches the germline segment, possibly from a read error. The chain employs TRBV7-9 and TRBJ2-1; TRBD2 matches 8 bases. The CDR3 totals 12 residues. Germline CDR1 and CDR2: SEHNR and FQNEAQ (reference sequence). This chain's CDR3 is CSSGSSYNEQFF. The CDR3 DNA sequence: TGTTCCAGCGGGAGCTCCTACAATGAGCAGTTCTTC.

This chain links TRBV9 with TRBJ2-3; no reliable D call. This CDR3 comprises 12 residues. Trimming took off 2 bases at V and 6 bases at J, with 7 bases between the two ends. Germline loops: CDR1 SGDLS, CDR2 YYNGEE. CDR3 DNA: TGTGCCAGCAGCGTCGACATGGATACGCAGTATTTT. Translated: CASSVDMDTQYF.

Many counts were recorded for this clone. The V call is TRBV6-5, the J call TRBJ2-7, with D unclear. Looked up from germline, CDR1 is MNHEY and CDR2 is SVGAGI. The V end was cut by 0 bases, the J end by 5 bases, with 14 bases between. CDR3 length equals 15 residues. In DNA, the CDR3 is TGTGCCAGCAGTTACTCGGTCCCAGGCCGGGACGAGCAGTACTTC. Residues: CASSYSVPGRDEQYF.

Comments on this clone: Distinct nucleotide sequences in the sample also encode this CDR3. The V call is TRBV29-1, the J call TRBJ2-7, with TRBD1 as a possible D gene (6 bases). This CDR3 has 12 residues. Trimming took 6 bases from V and 3 from J, leaving 12 bases between them. Germline loops: CDR1 SQVTM, CDR2 ANQGSEA. The CDR3 region has the DNA TGCAGCGTCCGGGACACTTACTACGAGCAGTACTTC. This translates into CSVRDTYYEQYF.